This T cell receptor (beta chain) was obtained from a study of blood T cell repertoires in COVID-19. Study background: Samples representing acute and convalescent COVID-19 were sourced from the United States, Italy and Spain.

In the authors' workflow: Nucleated cell counts were estimated from reference gene primer amplification. The protocol was immunoSEQ multiplex PCR, while the TCRdb copy is restricted to in-frame clones and leaves out a portion. V, J and clone size are taken as reported in that table, and D and trimming were inferred from the DNA itself. Among 56,000 or so clones listed, 88% were seen once. Germline CDR1 and CDR2: LNHDA and SQIVND (reference sequence). The junction had 7 bases not matched to a gene; V was cut back by 1 base and J by 6 bases. The CDR3 runs 15 residues. The receptor comes from a woman older than 75 with active COVID-19. This chain connects TRBV19 to TRBJ1-2; 8 bases agree with TRBD1. The specimen sequenced was peripheral blood. CDR3 amino acids: CASSIGPPGQDGYTF. The CDR3, as DNA: TGTGCCAGTAGTATAGGCCCTCCGGGACAGGATGGCTACACCTTC.